This T cell receptor beta chain was found in a study of blood T cell repertoires in COVID-19. On the study more broadly: Sites in the United States, Italy and Spain provided acute and convalescent COVID-19 samples. PBMCs, B-cell-depleted T cells, or T cells were the source of the cDNA or gDNA that made up the material.

Method: immunoSEQ multiplex PCR; TCRdb's copy keeps in-frame clones and lacks some. The sample comprises 250,000 to 300,000 clones, less than 90% of which are singletons, and about 4.6% rests with the top ten. The count of this clone is one. The origin of this receptor is a man aged 55 to 70 who had recovered from COVID-19. Sequencing used peripheral blood.

In DNA form, the CDR3 reads TGTGCCAGCAGCTTAGCGGCACAGGGGAGGGAAAAACTGTTTTTT. Protein: CASSLAAQGREKLFF. The rearrangement links TRBV7-9 to TRBJ1-4, with TRBD1 matching over 7 bases. Germline V CDR1 and CDR2: SEHNR, FQNEAQ (reference sequence). The ends lost 0 bases at V and 8 bases at J; junction bases unmatched: 6. There are 15 residues in the CDR3.